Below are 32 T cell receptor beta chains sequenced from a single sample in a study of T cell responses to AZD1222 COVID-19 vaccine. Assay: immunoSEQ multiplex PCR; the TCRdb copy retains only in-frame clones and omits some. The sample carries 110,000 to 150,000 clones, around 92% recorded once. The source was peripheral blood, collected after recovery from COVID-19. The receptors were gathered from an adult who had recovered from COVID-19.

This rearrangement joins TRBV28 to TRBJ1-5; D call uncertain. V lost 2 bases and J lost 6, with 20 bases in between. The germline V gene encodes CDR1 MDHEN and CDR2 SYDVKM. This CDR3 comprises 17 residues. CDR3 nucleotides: TGTGCCAGCAGTTTAGGGCCCGACACCGGACGGGGTCAGCCCCAGCATTTT. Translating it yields CASSLGPDTGRGQPQHF.

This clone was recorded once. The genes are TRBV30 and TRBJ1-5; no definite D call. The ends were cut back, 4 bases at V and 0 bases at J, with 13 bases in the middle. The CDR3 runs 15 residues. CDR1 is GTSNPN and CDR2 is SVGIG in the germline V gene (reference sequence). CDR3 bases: TGTGCCTGGAAGGCCGCAAGGATTAGCAATCAGCCCCAGCATTTT. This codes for CAWKAARISNQPQHF.

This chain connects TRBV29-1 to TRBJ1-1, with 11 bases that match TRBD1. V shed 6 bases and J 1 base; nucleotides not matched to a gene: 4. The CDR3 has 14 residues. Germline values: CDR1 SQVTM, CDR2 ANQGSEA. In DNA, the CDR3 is TGCAGCGTCTGGACAGGGGGCTGGAACACTGAAGCTTTCTTT. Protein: CSVWTGGWNTEAFF.

The CDR3: CASSRFGGGYGEQFF. The CDR3 region has the DNA TGTGCCAGCAGCCGCTTTGGGGGAGGGTACGGTGAGCAGTTCTTC. The gene calls are TRBV3-1 (or the pseudogene TRBV3-2) and TRBJ2-1; 7 bases map to TRBD2. CDR3 length: 15 residues. Germline assignment: CDR1 LGHDT and CDR2 YNNKEL (reference sequence). The V segment lost 4 bases and the J segment 9 bases; nucleotides outside the gene matches: 12.

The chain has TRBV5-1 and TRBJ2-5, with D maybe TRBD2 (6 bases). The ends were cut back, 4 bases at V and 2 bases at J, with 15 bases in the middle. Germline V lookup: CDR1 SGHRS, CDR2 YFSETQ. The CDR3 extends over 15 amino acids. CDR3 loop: CASSPSGRVQETQYF. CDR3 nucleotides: TGCGCCAGCAGCCCCTCCGGGAGAGTTCAAGAGACCCAGTACTTC.

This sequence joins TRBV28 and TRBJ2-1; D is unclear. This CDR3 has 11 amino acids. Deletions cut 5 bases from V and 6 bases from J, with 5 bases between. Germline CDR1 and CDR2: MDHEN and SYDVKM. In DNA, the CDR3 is TGTGCCAGCAGTGGGATCAATGAGCAGTTCTTC. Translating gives CASSGINEQFF.

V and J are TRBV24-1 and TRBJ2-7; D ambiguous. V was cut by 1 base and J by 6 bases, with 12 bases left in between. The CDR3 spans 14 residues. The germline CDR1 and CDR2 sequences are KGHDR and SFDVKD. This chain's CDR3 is CATSDLNWESEQYF. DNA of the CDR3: TGTGCCACCAGTGATTTAAATTGGGAATCCGAGCAGTACTTC.

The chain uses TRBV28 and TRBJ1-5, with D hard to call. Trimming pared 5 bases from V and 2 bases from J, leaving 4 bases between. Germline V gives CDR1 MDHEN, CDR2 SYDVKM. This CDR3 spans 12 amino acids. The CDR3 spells CASSPGNQPQHF. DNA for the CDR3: TGTGCCAGCAGTCCGGGCAATCAGCCCCAGCATTTT.

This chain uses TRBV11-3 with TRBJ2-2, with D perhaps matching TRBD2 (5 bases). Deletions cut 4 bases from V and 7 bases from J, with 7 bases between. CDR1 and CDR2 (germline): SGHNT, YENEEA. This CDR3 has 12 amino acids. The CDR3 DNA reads TGTGCCAGCAGCTCGGACTTCGGGGAGCTGTTTTTT. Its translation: CASSSDFGELFF.

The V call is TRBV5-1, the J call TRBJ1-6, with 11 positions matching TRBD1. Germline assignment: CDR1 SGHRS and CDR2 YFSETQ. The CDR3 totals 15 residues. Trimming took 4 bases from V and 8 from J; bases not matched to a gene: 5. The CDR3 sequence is CASSPTGQGDSPLHF. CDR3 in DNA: TGCGCCAGCAGCCCGACGGGACAGGGGGATTCACCCCTCCACTTT.

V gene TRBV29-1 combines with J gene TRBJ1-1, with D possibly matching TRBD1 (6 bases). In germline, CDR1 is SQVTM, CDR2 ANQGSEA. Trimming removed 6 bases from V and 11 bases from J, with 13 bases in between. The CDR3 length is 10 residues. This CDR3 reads CSVLTGTAFF. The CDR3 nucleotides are TGCAGCGTGCTGACAGGTACTGCTTTCTTT.

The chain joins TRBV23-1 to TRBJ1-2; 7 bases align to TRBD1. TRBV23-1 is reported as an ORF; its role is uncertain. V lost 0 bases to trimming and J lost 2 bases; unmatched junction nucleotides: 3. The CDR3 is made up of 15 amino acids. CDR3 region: CASSQSTGLNYGYTF. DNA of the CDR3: TGCGCCAGCAGTCAATCGACAGGGCTCAACTATGGCTACACCTTC.

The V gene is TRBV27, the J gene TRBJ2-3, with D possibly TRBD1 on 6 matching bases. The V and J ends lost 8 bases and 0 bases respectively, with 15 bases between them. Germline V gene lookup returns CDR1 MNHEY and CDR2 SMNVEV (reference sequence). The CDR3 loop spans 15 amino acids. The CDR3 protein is CASRGGRTSTDTQYF. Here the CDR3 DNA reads TGTGCCAGCCGAGGGGGACGTACTAGCACAGATACGCAGTATTTT.

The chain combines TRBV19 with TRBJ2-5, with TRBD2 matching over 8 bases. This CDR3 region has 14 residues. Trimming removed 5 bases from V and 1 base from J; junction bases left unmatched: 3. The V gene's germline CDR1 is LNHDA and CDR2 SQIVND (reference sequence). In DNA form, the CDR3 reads TGTGCCAGTAGTGCCGGGGGGGTCCAAGAGACCCAGTACTTC. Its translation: CASSAGGVQETQYF.

The CDR3 is CASSTQGSGNTIYF. The CDR3 DNA is TGTGCCAGCAGCACACAGGGTAGTGGAAACACCATATATTTT. The rearrangement joins TRBV9 to TRBJ1-3, with D perhaps matching TRBD1 (6 bases). Deletions cut 4 bases from V and 3 bases from J, with 11 bases between. The germline V gene encodes CDR1 SGDLS and CDR2 YYNGEE. The CDR3 extends over 14 amino acids.

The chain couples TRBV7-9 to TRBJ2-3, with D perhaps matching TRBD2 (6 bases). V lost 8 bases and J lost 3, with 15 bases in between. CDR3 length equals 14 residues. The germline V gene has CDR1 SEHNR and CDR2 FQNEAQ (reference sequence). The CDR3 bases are TGTGCCAGCTACACGGGAGTTGGGACAGATACGCAGTATTTT. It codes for CASYTGVGTDTQYF.

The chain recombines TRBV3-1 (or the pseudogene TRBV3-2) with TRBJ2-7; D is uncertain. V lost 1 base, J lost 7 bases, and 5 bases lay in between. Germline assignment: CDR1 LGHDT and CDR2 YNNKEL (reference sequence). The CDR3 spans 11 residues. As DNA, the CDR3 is TGTGCCAGCAGCCAAGCCGGGGAGCAGTACTTC. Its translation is CASSQAGEQYF.

CDR3 DNA sequence: TGTGCCACCAGCAGAGAGGCCCCTGGATACGAGCAGTACTTC. This codes for CATSREAPGYEQYF. The V and J genes are TRBV15 and TRBJ2-7, with D uncertain. In germline, CDR1 is LNHNV, CDR2 YYDKDF (reference sequence). Trimming cost V 0 bases and J 4 bases, with 10 bases left between them. CDR3 size: 14 residues.

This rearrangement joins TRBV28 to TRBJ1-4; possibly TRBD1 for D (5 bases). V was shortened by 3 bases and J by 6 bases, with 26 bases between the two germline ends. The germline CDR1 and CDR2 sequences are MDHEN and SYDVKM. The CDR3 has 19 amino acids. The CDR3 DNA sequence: TGTGCCAGCAGTTTCCTAACTCCCGAGACAGATGGCTACTATGAAAAACTGTTTTTT. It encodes CASSFLTPETDGYYEKLFF. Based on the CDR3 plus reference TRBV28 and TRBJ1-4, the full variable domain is DVKVTQSSRYLVKRTGEKVFLECVQDMDHENMFWYRQDPGLGLRLIYFSYDVKMKEKGDIPEGYSVSREKKERFSLILESASTNQTSMYLCASSFLTPETDGYYEKLFFGSGTQLSVL.

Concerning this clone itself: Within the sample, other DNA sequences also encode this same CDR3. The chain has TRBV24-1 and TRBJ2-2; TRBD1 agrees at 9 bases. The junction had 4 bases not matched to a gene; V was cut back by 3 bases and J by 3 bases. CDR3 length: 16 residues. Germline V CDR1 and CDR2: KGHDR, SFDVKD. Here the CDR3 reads CATSDPGQGDTGELFF. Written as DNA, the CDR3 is TGTGCCACCAGTGATCCGGGACAGGGAGACACCGGGGAGCTGTTTTTT.

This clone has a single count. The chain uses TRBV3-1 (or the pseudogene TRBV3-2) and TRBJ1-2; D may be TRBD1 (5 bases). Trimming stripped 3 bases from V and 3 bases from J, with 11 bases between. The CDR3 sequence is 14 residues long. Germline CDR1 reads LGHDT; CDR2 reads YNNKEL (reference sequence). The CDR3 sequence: CASSQGRYYYGYTF. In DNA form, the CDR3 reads TGTGCCAGCAGCCAGGGACGGTACTACTATGGCTACACCTTC.

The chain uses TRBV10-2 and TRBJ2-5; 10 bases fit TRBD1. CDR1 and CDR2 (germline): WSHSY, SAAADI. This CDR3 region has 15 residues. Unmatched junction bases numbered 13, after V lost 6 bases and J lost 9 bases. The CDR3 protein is CASSAGTGATGAQYF. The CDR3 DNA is TGCGCCAGCAGCGCCGGGACAGGGGCCACTGGGGCCCAGTACTTC.

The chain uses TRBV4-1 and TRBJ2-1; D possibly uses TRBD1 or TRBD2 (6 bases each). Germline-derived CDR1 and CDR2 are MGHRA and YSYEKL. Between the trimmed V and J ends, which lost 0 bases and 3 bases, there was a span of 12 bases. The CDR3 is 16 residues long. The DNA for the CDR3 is TGCGCCAGCAGCCAAGATTTGGGGGGCCACTACAATGAGCAGTTCTTC. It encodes CASSQDLGGHYNEQFF.

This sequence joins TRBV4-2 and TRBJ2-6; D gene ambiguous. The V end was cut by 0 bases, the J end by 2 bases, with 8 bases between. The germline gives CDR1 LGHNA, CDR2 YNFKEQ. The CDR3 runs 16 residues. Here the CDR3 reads CASSQDLGTGANVLTF. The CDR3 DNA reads TGTGCCAGCAGCCAAGATCTGGGGACTGGGGCCAACGTCCTGACTTTC.

The CDR3 protein is CASSLGQHTEAFF. CDR3 nucleotide sequence: TGTGCCAGCAGCCTAGGACAGCACACTGAAGCTTTCTTT. The rearrangement uses TRBV5-6 and TRBJ1-1, with D possibly being TRBD1 (6 bases). CDR1 is SGHDT, CDR2 YYEEEE, per germline. The CDR3 spans 13 residues. The V end was cut by 4 bases, the J end by 3 bases, with 10 bases between.

CDR3 bases: TGTGCCAGTAGTATAGGGAGCGGACAGGTAGAAAAACTGTTTTTT. It translates to CASSIGSGQVEKLFF. J is TRBJ1-4 and V is TRBV19; 7 nucleotides match TRBD1. V dropped 1 base and J dropped 8; count of bases not matched to a gene: 7. The germline V gene has CDR1 LNHDA and CDR2 SQIVND (reference sequence). CDR3 length: 15 amino acids. Complete variable domain (other parts from reference TRBV19 and TRBJ1-4): DGGITQSPKYLFRKEGQNVTLSCEQNLNHDAMYWYRQDPGQGLRLIYYSQIVNDFQKGDIAEGYSVSREKKESFPLTVTSAQKNPTAFYLCASSIGSGQVEKLFFGSGTQLSVL.

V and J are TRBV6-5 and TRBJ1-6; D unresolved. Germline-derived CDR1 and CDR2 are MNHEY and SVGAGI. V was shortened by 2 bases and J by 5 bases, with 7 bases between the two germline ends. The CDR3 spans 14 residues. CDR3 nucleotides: TGTGCCAGCAGTTACACACATAATAATTCACCCCTCCACTTT. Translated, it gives CASSYTHNNSPLHF.

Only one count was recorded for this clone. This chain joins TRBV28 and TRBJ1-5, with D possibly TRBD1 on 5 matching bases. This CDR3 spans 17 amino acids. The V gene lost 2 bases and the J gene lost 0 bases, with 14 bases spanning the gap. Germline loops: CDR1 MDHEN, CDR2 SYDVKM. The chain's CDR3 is CASSLSTGYYSNQPQHF. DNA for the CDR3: TGTGCCAGCAGTTTAAGTACAGGATATTATAGCAATCAGCCCCAGCATTTT.

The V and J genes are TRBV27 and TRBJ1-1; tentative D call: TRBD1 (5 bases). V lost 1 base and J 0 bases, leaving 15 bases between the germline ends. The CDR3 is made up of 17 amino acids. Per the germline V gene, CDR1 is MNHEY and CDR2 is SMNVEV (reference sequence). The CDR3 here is CASSLYPGTTMNTEAFF. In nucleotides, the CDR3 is TGTGCCAGCAGTTTATATCCCGGGACCACAATGAACACTGAAGCTTTCTTT.

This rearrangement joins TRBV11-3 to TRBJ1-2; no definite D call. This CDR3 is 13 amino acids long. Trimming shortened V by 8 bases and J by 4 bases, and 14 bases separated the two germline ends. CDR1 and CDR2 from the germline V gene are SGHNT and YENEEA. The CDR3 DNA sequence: TGTGCCAGCCGGAGATTGACACTCTATGGCTACACCTTC. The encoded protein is CASRRLTLYGYTF.

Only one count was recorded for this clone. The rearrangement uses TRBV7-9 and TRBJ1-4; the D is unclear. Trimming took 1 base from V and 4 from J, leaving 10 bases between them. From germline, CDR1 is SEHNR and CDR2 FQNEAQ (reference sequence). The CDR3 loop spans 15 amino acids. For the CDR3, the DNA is TGTGCCAGCAGCTTAGTCCAGTCTCTTAATGAAAAACTGTTTTTT. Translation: CASSLVQSLNEKLFF.

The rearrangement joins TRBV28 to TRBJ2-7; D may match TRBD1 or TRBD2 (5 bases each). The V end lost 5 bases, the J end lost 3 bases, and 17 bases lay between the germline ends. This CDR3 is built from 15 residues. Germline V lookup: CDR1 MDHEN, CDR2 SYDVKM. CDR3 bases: TGTGCCAGCAGTAAACCTGGACTTGGGGGCTACGAGCAGTACTTC. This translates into CASSKPGLGGYEQYF.